Following are 29 T cell receptor beta chains from one sample sequenced in a study of shared clonotypes between healthy human individuals. Naive CD8 cells lacked CD45RO and underwent positive selection for CCR7, leaving out terminally differentiated effector memory CD45RA+ cells. Measured with immunoSEQ multiplex PCR; TCRdb has only the in-frame clones, and not every one. The sample includes 1.5 million to 2.5 million clones, about 95% of them seen just once. The sample comprised naive CD8+ T cells sorted from blood. The receptors derive from a man younger than 35 in good health.

The chain recombines TRBV5-1 with TRBJ1-2, with no clear D. Trimming removed 4 bases from V and 10 bases from J, with 14 bases in between. The germline gives CDR1 SGHRS, CDR2 YFSETQ. CDR3 length: 12 amino acids. CDR3 DNA: TGCGCCAGCAGCCCAGCAGACACTGACTACACCTTC. Encoded protein: CASSPADTDYTF.

The rearrangement links TRBV5-1 to TRBJ1-1, with a weak D call TRBD1 (5 bases). The germline CDR1 and CDR2 sequences are SGHRS and YFSETQ. Deletions cut 3 bases from V and 1 base from J, with 13 bases between. There are 15 residues in the CDR3. The CDR3 sequence is CASSSGLSQNTEAFF. CDR3 DNA: TGCGCCAGCAGCTCGGGACTTTCCCAGAACACTGAAGCTTTCTTT. Supplemented by reference TRBV5-1 and TRBJ1-1, the full variable domain reads KAGVTQTPRYLIKTRGQQVTLSCSPISGHRSVSWYQQTPGQGLQFLFEYFSETQRNKGNFPGRFSGRQFSNSRSEMNVSTLELGDSALYLCASSSGLSQNTEAFFGQGTRLTVV.

This rearrangement joins TRBV28 to TRBJ2-7, with a possible D match to TRBD2 (5 bases). The germline V gene encodes CDR1 MDHEN and CDR2 SYDVKM. The CDR3 is 16 residues long. The germline V and J ends were trimmed by 3 bases and 2 bases, with 17 bases remaining between them. CDR3 region: CASSFPGKEGTYEQYF. The DNA for the CDR3 is TGTGCCAGCAGTTTCCCCGGGAAGGAAGGGACCTACGAGCAGTACTTC.

The CDR3 DNA reads as TGTGCCATCAGTGAACCCGGACAGGCCCCGAATTCACCCCTCCACTTT. Translation gives CAISEPGQAPNSPLHF. V gene TRBV10-3 combines with J gene TRBJ1-6; TRBD1 agrees at 7 bases. There are 16 residues in the CDR3. J lost 7 bases, V lost 3 bases, and 9 bases had no gene match. Germline V gene data show CDR1 as ENHRY and CDR2 as SYGVKD.

The chain couples TRBV18 to TRBJ2-2; D remains unclear. Between the trimmed V and J ends, which lost 3 bases and 0 bases, there was a span of 8 bases. CDR3 length: 15 residues. In germline, CDR1 is KGHSH, CDR2 LQKENI. Here the CDR3 DNA reads TGTGCCAGCTCACCGATTGAACCGAACACCGGGGAGCTGTTTTTT. It encodes CASSPIEPNTGELFF.

The CDR3 region has the DNA TGTGCCAGCAGCTTAGCGTCCGATACCCCCCGGGACGACACCTTC. This gives the protein CASSLASDTPRDDTF. The chain couples TRBV7-9 to TRBJ1-2; D possibly corresponds to TRBD1 (5 bases). The CDR3 runs 15 residues. Per the germline V gene, CDR1 is SEHNR and CDR2 is FQNEAQ (reference sequence). V was clipped by 0 bases and J by 12 bases, with 20 bases between them.

V and J are TRBV11-2 and TRBJ2-7; the D gene is possibly TRBD1 (6 bases). The CDR3 sequence is 16 residues long. Trimming removed 6 bases at V and 2 bases at J, with 20 bases between. The germline V gene encodes CDR1 SGHAT and CDR2 FQNNGV. The CDR3 nucleotides are TGTGCCAGCAGGGAGGCAGGGGCAGGGCGGGCCTACGAGCAGTACTTC. It codes for CASREAGAGRAYEQYF.

J is TRBJ2-1 and V is TRBV10-1; no clear D. The V gene lost 4 bases and the J gene lost 9 bases, with 10 bases spanning the gap. The V gene's germline CDR1 is WNHNN and CDR2 SYGVQD (reference sequence). The CDR3 extends over 12 amino acids. CDR3 protein: CASSASTGEQFF. CDR3 nucleotide sequence: TGCGCCAGCAGTGCTTCGACTGGTGAGCAGTTCTTC.

The chain employs TRBV4-1 and TRBJ2-3; a weak D match, TRBD1 (5 bases). This CDR3 contains 14 residues. Germline V lookup: CDR1 MGHRA, CDR2 YSYEKL. The V end lost 1 base, the J end lost 4 bases, and 9 bases lay between the germline ends. The CDR3 DNA reads TGCGCCAGCAGCCAAGGCAGGGTGTCAGATACGCAGTATTTT. Amino acid sequence: CASSQGRVSDTQYF.

The chain links TRBV5-6 to TRBJ1-1; D is undetermined. V was cut by 2 bases and J by 5 bases, with 16 bases left in between. CDR3 length: 15 residues. Germline V gene data show CDR1 as SGHDT and CDR2 as YYEEEE. The CDR3: CASSFWGARKTEAFF. Written as DNA, the CDR3 is TGTGCCAGCAGCTTCTGGGGTGCACGGAAAACTGAAGCTTTCTTT.

The genes are TRBV10-2 and TRBJ1-1; TRBD1 aligns across 8 bases. This CDR3 has 14 residues. J lost 4 bases, V lost 5 bases, and 6 bases had no gene match. Germline V lookup: CDR1 WSHSY, CDR2 SAAADI. The CDR3 DNA sequence: TGCGCCAGCAGTCCAGGGGGCTGGACCACTGAAGCTTTCTTT. Amino acids: CASSPGGWTTEAFF.

The V gene is TRBV19, the J gene TRBJ2-2; TRBD2 might be the D (5 bases). This CDR3 comprises 13 residues. Germline-derived CDR1 and CDR2 are LNHDA and SQIVND (reference sequence). V gave up 5 bases and J gave up 6 bases, with 10 bases separating them. This chain's CDR3 is CASSPTGAGELFF. Written as DNA, the CDR3 is TGTGCCAGTAGTCCGACCGGGGCCGGGGAGCTGTTTTTT.

The CDR3 protein is CASSMDSLLTPSGRADEQYF. The CDR3 coding sequence is TGTGCCAGTAGTATGGACAGCCTGCTAACTCCTAGCGGGAGGGCCGACGAGCAGTACTTC. The J gene is TRBJ2-7, the V gene TRBV19, with TRBD2 matching over 12 bases. Losses at the gene ends were 3 bases for V and 5 bases for J; bases not matched to a gene: 20. CDR1 and CDR2 from the germline V gene are LNHDA and SQIVND (reference sequence). The CDR3 length is 20 residues.

The V call is TRBV10-3, the J call TRBJ2-7; TRBD1 matches 12 bases. Germline V gene lookup returns CDR1 ENHRY and CDR2 SYGVKD. J gave up 5 bases and V 7 bases, and 6 bases lay outside the gene matches. The CDR3 loop spans 14 amino acids. The CDR3 sequence is CAITPGTGGDEQYF. CDR3 DNA sequence: TGTGCCATCACCCCCGGGACAGGGGGCGACGAGCAGTACTTC.

Concerning this clone: The sample has other DNA sequences that encode this CDR3 too. The rearrangement links TRBV5-1 to TRBJ2-5; D is perhaps TRBD2 (5 bases). Germline V lookup: CDR1 SGHRS, CDR2 YFSETQ. The CDR3 loop spans 13 amino acids. The ends were cut back, 0 bases at V and 5 bases at J, with 8 bases in the middle. The CDR3 sequence is CASSLGREETQYF. Here the CDR3 DNA reads TGCGCCAGCAGCTTGGGTAGGGAGGAGACCCAGTACTTC.

The genes are TRBV10-3 and TRBJ2-5; 9 nucleotides match TRBD2. The ends lost 3 bases at V and 2 bases at J; junction bases unmatched: 7. The CDR3 totals 16 residues. From germline, CDR1 is ENHRY and CDR2 SYGVKD. The CDR3 region is CAISDRGGAGQETQYF. The CDR3 bases are TGTGCCATCAGTGACCGCGGGGGGGCAGGGCAAGAGACCCAGTACTTC.

The genes are TRBV9 and TRBJ1-2; perhaps TRBD1 as D (6 bases). CDR3 length equals 14 residues. V shed 2 bases and J shed 8 bases, with 16 bases lying between them. Germline V gene sequence: CDR1 SGDLS, CDR2 YYNGEE. The CDR3 region is CASSVADSLGGYTF. Here the CDR3 DNA reads TGTGCCAGCAGCGTCGCGGACAGTCTTGGCGGCTACACCTTC.

The rearrangement joins TRBV2 to TRBJ2-3, with 9 bases aligning to TRBD1. Germline CDR1 SNHLY, CDR2 FYNNEI. This CDR3 has 16 residues. The J segment lost 6 bases and the V segment lost 7 bases, leaving 14 bases of the junction unmatched. The CDR3 DNA reads TGTGCCAGCACTCAAACGGTGACAGGGGGTAGGGATACGCAGTATTTT. This codes for CASTQTVTGGRDTQYF.

This chain links TRBV6-1 with TRBJ2-1; the D is unclear. This CDR3 spans 15 amino acids. CDR1 is MNHNS and CDR2 is SASEGT in the germline V gene. Trimming removed 1 base from V and 0 bases from J, with 7 bases in between. The CDR3 is CASSEDPTSYNEQFF. CDR3 bases: TGTGCCAGCAGTGAAGACCCCACCTCCTACAATGAGCAGTTCTTC.

The V gene is TRBV4-1, the J gene TRBJ2-7, with 9 nucleotides matching TRBD1. CDR1 and CDR2 from the germline V gene are MGHRA and YSYEKL. With 2 bases clipped from V and 1 base from J, the junction kept 6 bases outside the gene matches. CDR3 length equals 16 residues. CDR3 in amino acids: CASSQTGTGKSYEQYF. The CDR3 region has the DNA TGCGCCAGCAGCCAAACCGGGACAGGGAAGTCCTACGAGCAGTACTTC.

V is TRBV10-3 and J is TRBJ1-1; 11 bases agree with TRBD1. Unmatched junction bases numbered 10, after V lost 6 bases and J lost 4 bases. Per germline, CDR1 ENHRY and CDR2 SYGVKD. This CDR3 is built from 16 residues. The CDR3: CAIRFRTGGAGTEAFF. CDR3 nucleotides: TGTGCCATCAGATTCCGGACAGGGGGCGCCGGCACTGAAGCTTTCTTT.

The chain combines TRBV5-8 with TRBJ2-2; D unresolved. The CDR3 is made up of 13 amino acids. The germline V gene encodes CDR1 SGHTS and CDR2 YDEGEE. V lost 2 bases and J 6 bases, leaving 8 bases between the germline ends. The chain's CDR3 is CASSFYGPGELFF. CDR3 DNA sequence: TGTGCCAGCAGCTTTTATGGTCCCGGGGAGCTGTTTTTT.

The DNA of the CDR3 is TGTGCCAGCAGCTTACTAGGGGCACAGGGGGCGAACACTGAAGCTTTCTTT. It encodes CASSLLGAQGANTEAFF. The chain has TRBV27 and TRBJ1-1; 9 nucleotides agree with TRBD1. The germline V gene encodes CDR1 MNHEY and CDR2 SMNVEV (reference sequence). J gave up 1 base and V 6 bases, and 12 bases lay outside the gene matches. CDR3 size: 17 residues.

This sequence joins TRBV10-3 and TRBJ2-2, with a tentative D call TRBD1 (5 bases). V dropped 4 bases and J dropped 4 bases, with 13 bases sitting between them. The CDR3 extends over 15 amino acids. Germline V CDR1 and CDR2: ENHRY, SYGVKD. This chain's CDR3 is CAISVAGRATGELFF. CDR3 DNA sequence: TGTGCCATCAGTGTAGCAGGGCGCGCCACCGGGGAGCTGTTTTTT.

Worth noting for this clone: Other DNA sequences in this sample translate to the same CDR3. This chain joins TRBV6-1 and TRBJ2-7; 7 positions agree with TRBD1. After removal of 6 bases from V and 2 bases from J, the junction contained 4 bases not matched to a gene. Per the germline V gene, CDR1 is MNHNS and CDR2 is SASEGT. The CDR3 loop spans 13 amino acids. The CDR3 protein is CASSLTGTYEQYF. DNA for the CDR3: TGTGCCAGCAGCTTGACAGGGACCTACGAGCAGTACTTC.

V usage is TRBV6-6 and J usage is TRBJ1-2; D is ambiguous. V lost 7 bases to trimming and J lost 2 bases, with 11 bases between them. The length of the CDR3 is 13 residues. The germline V gene has CDR1 MNHNY and CDR2 SVGAGI (reference sequence). CDR3 amino acids: CASIPESNYGYTF. The CDR3 bases are TGTGCCAGCATTCCGGAATCGAACTATGGCTACACCTTC.

This chain uses TRBV5-4 with TRBJ1-5, with D possibly being TRBD1 (6 bases). This CDR3 spans 13 amino acids. Germline assignment: CDR1 SGHNT and CDR2 YYREEE (reference sequence). The V and J ends lost 2 bases and 7 bases respectively, with 10 bases between them. CDR3 sequence reads: CASSFQGSQPQHF. For the CDR3, the DNA is TGTGCCAGCAGCTTTCAGGGGTCCCAGCCCCAGCATTTT.

The chain carries TRBV18 and TRBJ1-1; D not resolved. Trimming cost V 2 bases and J 8 bases, with 15 bases left between them. CDR3 size: 14 residues. Germline V gene data show CDR1 as KGHSH and CDR2 as LQKENI. CDR3 in DNA: TGTGCCAGCTCACCAGATCCACAGCTACCGGAAGCTTTCTTT. The encoded protein is CASSPDPQLPEAFF.

The rearrangement joins TRBV7-9 to TRBJ2-2; the match to TRBD1 covers 8 bases. The germline CDR1 and CDR2 sequences are SEHNR and FQNEAQ (reference sequence). This CDR3 has 15 amino acids. The J segment lost 1 base and the V segment lost 6 bases, leaving 4 bases of the junction unmatched. CDR3 in amino acids: CASSWDRLNTGELFF. In nucleotides, the CDR3 is TGTGCCAGCAGTTGGGACAGGTTGAACACCGGGGAGCTGTTTTTT.